This T cell receptor (beta chain) appears in the sequencing data of a study of blood T cell repertoires in COVID-19. TCRdb's table, derived via immunoSEQ multiplex PCR, lists solely in-frame clones and lacks some. The table records 200,000 to 250,000 clones, 70% to 90% of them present only once. This clone appeared a few times. With 3 bases removed from V and 10 bases from J, the gap between germline ends came to 16 bases. Germline CDR1 DFQATT, CDR2 SNEGSKA (reference sequence). CDR3 length: 14 residues. Those enrolled, adults aged roughly 18 to 89 years, came from about two dozen US areas. Sequencing was performed on PBMCs or T cells enriched from blood (not recorded which). J is TRBJ1-6 and V is TRBV20-1, with D possibly being TRBD1 (6 bases). The origin of this receptor is a woman in her twenties or thirties who had been exposed to COVID-19. The CDR3 DNA is TGCAGTGCTAGTGACAGGTCGTTACGGTCACCCCTCCACTTT. The encoded protein is CSASDRSLRSPLHF.